These T cell receptor beta chains were read from a single sample in a study of a mutant IDH1 vaccine in newly diagnosed glioma. Method: immunoSEQ multiplex PCR; TCRdb's copy keeps in-frame clones and lacks some. Among about 75,000 clones listed, 91% were seen once. No antigen has been identified for these receptors. The specimen was PBMCs, collected from a glioma patient whose treatment included an IDH1 peptide vaccine. The receptors were gathered from a woman aged 45 to 65 with glioma. Both conserved end residues are part of each CDR3. The D gene is left open where the match is weak. The listing skips clone size in some rows; elsewhere it reads once, few, many or a size class.

TRBJ1-5	NA	TRBV28	NA	TGTGCCAGCAGGCTGGGGGGGGCTAGCAATCAGCCCCAGCATTTT	CASRLGGASNQPQHF
TRBJ2-7	NA	TRBV28	TRBD1	TGTGCCAGCAGTGTACAGGGGGGCTACGAGCAGTACTTC	CASSVQGGYEQYF
TRBJ2-5	NA	TRBV7-9	TRBD2	TGTGCCAGCAGCCTCGGGACTAGCGGGACTAGTTACCAAGAGACCCAGTACTTC	CASSLGTSGTSYQETQYF
TRBJ1-1	NA	TRBV11-2	TRBD1	TGTGCCAGCAGCTCCTCCGGGACAGTGAACACTGAAGCTTTCTTT	CASSSSGTVNTEAFF
TRBJ2-7	NA	TRBV10-3	NA	TGTGCCATCAGCCGGGAGTTCTCCTACGAGCAGTACTTC	CAISREFSYEQYF
TRBJ2-1	NA	TRBV5-1	TRBD2	TGCGCCAGCAGCCTCTCCGCGGGACTAGCCTACAATGAGCAGTTCTTC	CASSLSAGLAYNEQFF
TRBJ1-5	NA	TRBV28	NA	TGTGCCAGCAGTTTAATCCAGGGAGGGAACGATTTCATGCCCCAGCATTTT	CASSLIQGGNDFMPQHF
TRBJ1-4	NA	TRBV28	TRBD1	TGTGCCAGCAGTTCCCCCCTGGACAGGGGGCGAAGTGAAAAACTGTTTTTT	CASSSPLDRGRSEKLFF
TRBJ2-1	NA	TRBV29-1	NA	TGCAGCGTTGGGGGGGCGGGAAGGTCCTACAATGAGCAGTTCTTC	CSVGGAGRSYNEQFF
TRBJ1-1	NA	TRBV12-5	NA	TGTGCTAGTGGTTTGACCCAGGGCGCTGAAGCTTTCTTT	CASGLTQGAEAFF
TRBJ2-3	NA	TRBV6-1	NA	TGTGCCAGCAGTGAATTTGGTCCTCTGCGCACAGATACGCAGTATTTT	CASSEFGPLRTDTQYF
TRBJ2-1	NA	TRBV13	TRBD1	TGTGCCAGCAGCTTAGGACAGGGGCTTAGGAATGAGCAGTTCTTC	CASSLGQGLRNEQFF
TRBJ2-5	NA	TRBV10-1	NA	TGCGCCAGCAGTGCGGGGCTAAGGGGGACCCAGTACTTC	CASSAGLRGTQYF
TRBJ2-1	NA	TRBV27	TRBD2	TGTGCCAGCAGTCCGACTAGCGGGAGAGGCAATGAGCAGTTCTTC	CASSPTSGRGNEQFF
TRBJ2-1	NA	TRBV11-2	TRBD2	TGTGCCAGCAGCCCCCCTTGGACTAGCGGACATGGCTCCTACAATGAGCAGTTCTTC	CASSPPWTSGHGSYNEQFF
TRBJ2-1	few	TRBV7-3	NA	TGTGCCAGCAGCGTCGGGACTTCCCAGGATGAGCAGTTCTTC	CASSVGTSQDEQFF
TRBJ2-5	NA	TRBV30	NA	TGTGCCTGGAGTGTAAGTCAAGAGACCCAGTACTTC	CAWSVSQETQYF
TRBJ1-2	NA	TRBV28	NA	TGTGCCAGCAGTGCCCAGGCGAACCCGTTCTATGGCTACACCTTC	CASSAQANPFYGYTF
TRBJ2-5	NA	TRBV28	NA	TGTGCCAGCAGTTCTGCGGGGCCCGAGACCCAGTACTTC	CASSSAGPETQYF
TRBJ1-6	NA	TRBV28	NA	TGTGCCAGCAGACCATCGGGACTGATCAATTCACCCCTCCACTTT	CASRPSGLINSPLHF
TRBJ2-1	NA	TRBV5-4	TRBD2	TGTGCCAGCAGCTTAAAGCGGGAACAAACAAATGAGCAGTTCTTC	CASSLKREQTNEQFF
TRBJ2-7	once	TRBV28	NA	TGTGCCAGCCGTTCCACCGCGACCTACGAGCAGTACTTC	CASRSTATYEQYF
TRBJ2-3	NA	TRBV29-1	NA	TGCAGCGTTTCAGGAACCCCGACTTCCACAGATACGCAGTATTTT	CSVSGTPTSTDTQYF
TRBJ1-4	NA	TRBV25-1	NA	TGTGCCAGCAGTGAATTAAAGAGGGGTCCTAATGAAAAACTGTTTTTT	CASSELKRGPNEKLFF
TRBJ1-2	NA	TRBV19	NA	TGTGCCACCCAAGGGTCTTGGTGGTATGGCTACACCTTC	CATQGSWWYGYTF
TRBJ2-1	NA	TRBV5-1	TRBD2	TGCGCCAGCAGCTTCAGACTAGCGGGTAACAATGAGCAGTTCTTC	CASSFRLAGNNEQFF
TRBJ1-2	NA	TRBV6-5	NA	TGTGCCAGCAGTTACGTCAGGGGCTATGGCTACACCTTC	CASSYVRGYGYTF
TRBJ1-3	NA	TRBV29-1	TRBD1	TGCAGCGTATCTCAGGGGGCGGACACCATATATTTT	CSVSQGADTIYF
TRBJ1-3	NA	TRBV18	NA	TGTGCCAGCTCACCAGGACAGAGCTCTGGAAACACCATATATTTT	CASSPGQSSGNTIYF
TRBJ2-7	NA	TRBV7-8	TRBD2	TGTGCCAGCAGCTCGCCCCGGGGACTAGCTCTCTACGAGCAGTACTTC	CASSSPRGLALYEQYF
TRBJ2-5	NA	TRBV11-1	TRBD2	TGTGCCAGCAGTGGCGGGAGGAGGCCCCAGTACTTC	CASSGGRRPQYF
TRBJ2-7	NA	TRBV7-7	TRBD1	TGTGCTAGCAGCTTCAACTACCTTAGGACAGGGTCCTACGAGCAGTACTTC	CASSFNYLRTGSYEQYF
TRBJ2-7	NA	TRBV6-5	TRBD2	TGTGCCAGCAGTTACCCTACCGCGGGGGGGTGCGAGCAGTACTTC	CASSYPTAGGCEQYF
TRBJ2-3	NA	TRBV30	TRBD1	TGTGCCTGGAGTCCAGGACAGGACTGGGATACGCAGTATTTT	CAWSPGQDWDTQYF
TRBJ2-2	NA	TRBV7-9	NA	TGTGCCAGCAGCCCGGTGGGCTGGGGGAGGACCGGGGAGCTGTTTTTT	CASSPVGWGRTGELFF
TRBJ2-1	NA	TRBV12-5	NA	TGTGCTAGTGGTCCCGGGACATTCAATGAGCAGTTCTTC	CASGPGTFNEQFF
TRBJ1-3	NA	TRBV15	NA	TGTGCCACCAGCAGAGCAGGGTTCGGAAACACCATATATTTT	CATSRAGFGNTIYF